Detailed here is one T cell receptor (beta chain). The antigen it recognizes is unknown. No per-base quality is available; no much larger clone lies one base away. This sample was included in a study of neurological immune-mediated disorders (dated by TCRdb to the late 2010s). Regarding the study in general: Of the approximately 34 multiple sclerosis patients, some 30 had relapsing-remitting MS and 3 had secondary progressive MS. Using UMI-based sequencing, the study compared peripheral blood TCR-beta repertoires from patients with HTLV-I-associated myelopathy (HAM/TSP), patients with multiple sclerosis, and healthy controls. Alongside PBMC samples, the set of around 99 TCR-beta libraries contained longitudinal samples, technical triplicates, and paired CD4+ and CD8+ T-cell subsets that had been sorted. The cohort comprised roughly 65 subjects: about 15 HAM/TSP patients, roughly 34 multiple sclerosis patients and around 20 healthy controls. Broad study findings and their caveats: Across subjects, expanded clones never shared an identical CDR3 amino acid sequence, which suggests that the TCR-beta repertoires in every group were private. The MS cluster showed no association with clinical or MRI features, and the authors stated that larger cohorts are needed. TCR clonal expansion was highest in HAM/TSP patients and lowest in MS patients, with MS patients falling below even healthy controls. In a phylogenetic analysis, the repertoires of 18 out of 34 MS patients fell into a single cluster of related CDR3 sequences, pointing to a possible signature at the repertoire level.

Looking up the germline V gene yields CDR1 WSHSY and CDR2 SAAADI. The CDR3 starts with the cysteine, ends with the phenylalanine, and has 15 residues. The retained sequence is limited to the CDR3, 45 bases, with the frame set at the first base. The V and J ends are trimmed by 6 bases and 5 bases, leaving 14 bases between them. cDNA was synthesized by template-switch 5'RACE using a primer with a 10-nucleotide random unique molecular identifier that tagged each TCR transcript. Every sequencing run yielded over 180 million TCR-beta sequences covering 15-18 subjects. The RNeasy kit was used for extraction of total RNA. Using the KAPA Real-time Library Amplification kit, TCR-beta VDJ regions were amplified with primers for the TCR constant region and the 5'RACE anchor. Sample indexes and Illumina adaptors were added in a first PCR, after which library yield was increased in a second PCR. The roughly 650 bp TCR product was size-selected on a 2% E-gel SizeSelection system after Ampure bead purification. Before pooling, library quality was checked on a Bioanalyzer, concentration was measured with Qubit, and libraries were quantified with the Kapa Library Quantification kit. Libraries were sequenced paired-end 2 x 150 bp on an Illumina HiSeq 2500. To increase sequence diversity, roughly 24-32% phiX was spiked into each library pool. As for the original processing: Quality-filtered reads were processed with the UMI-based MiGEC pipeline, which removed over 75% of raw TCR sequences during error correction. IMGT germline references were used for alignment of VDJ genes, and clonotypes were defined by a unique CDR3 amino acid sequence together with V-J genes. VDJtools evaluated clonal expansion, Shannon diversity and CDR3 relatedness (CalcPairwiseDistances, ClusterSamples); CLCbio workbench built phylogenetic trees. Using coefficient-of-variation modelling across technical triplicates, the study counted a clone as expanded if it had at least 8 unique UMIs. TCRdb reprocessing: public reads trimmed at Q25 with fastp, clones called with MiXCR, in-frame beta chains kept. Entries that share a CDR3 protein sequence are merged under the most common genes and DNA. TCRdb's processing, not the authors', yielded these V and J calls. The sample table records approximately 65,000 distinct CDR3 sequences; roughly 4.9% of these occur just once. The ten largest clones represent around 5.3% of the sample.

Libraries from unsorted PBMCs were made from 2 million PBMCs kept in RNAlater at -80 degrees C until RNA extraction. Multiple sclerosis patients were enrolled in a US clinical protocol under which disease progression was evaluated by magnetic resonance imaging. Peripheral blood underwent Ficoll-Hypaque density gradient centrifugation to isolate PBMCs, which were then cryopreserved in liquid nitrogen. The chain joins TRBV10-2 to TRBJ1-6; the D gene assignment is ambiguous. The clonotype was recovered from a human donor with multiple sclerosis. The donor label of this sample is uncertain. The specimen sequenced was PBMCs. CDR3 loop: CASSVLAFNNSPLHF. The DNA sequence is as follows: TGCGCCAGCAGCGTCTTGGCCTTTAATAATTCACCCCTCCACTTT.